The clone carrying this T cell receptor (beta chain) was recorded a few times. HTBI primers from iRepertoire and Arm-PCR of CDR3 regions yielded the TCR beta libraries. Original processing methods: Identification yielded around 64 TRBV and 15 or so TRBJ segments across samples. A single record per CDR3 protein comes from TCRdb applying MiXCR to the multiplex PCR reads. TCRdb assigned the V and J calls; the authors' analysis was not used. The table has about 370,000 distinct CDR3 sequences, around 16% seen once. This sample was taken from a study of regulatory T cells in long-lasting Graves disease. Study at large: Antithyroid drug exposure in newly diagnosed Graves' patients had lasted under 3 months.

The CDR3 runs to 16 residues. With V trimmed by 6 bases and J by 4 bases, 12 bases remained unmatched. Germline V lookup: CDR1 MNHEY, CDR2 SMNVEV (reference sequence). Noted time point: newly diagnosed GD, antithyroid drugs for less than 3 months. Isolated PBMC RNA provided the starting material for the TCR library. Tubes containing EDTA received 7 to 10 milliliters of drawn peripheral blood. The chain recombines TRBV27 with TRBJ2-1; 7 nucleotides align to TRBD1. This clonotype was obtained from a female donor with Graves disease. This sample comprised peripheral blood mononuclear cells (PBMCs), obtained at new diagnosis, from a patient treated with antithyroid drugs. CDR3 residues: CASSPRTGPEYNEQFF. The CDR3 DNA sequence: TGTGCCAGCAGCCCGAGGACAGGACCAGAATACAATGAGCAGTTCTTC.